This is a list of T cell receptor beta chains from one sample in a study of T cell responses to AZD1222 COVID-19 vaccine. Repertoires were generated with immunoSEQ multiplex PCR, while TCRdb's copy carries only in-frame clones and drops some. The table shows some 200,000 clones, with more than 80% occurring only once. Sequencing was performed on peripheral blood, taken on day 0 of AZD1222 vaccination. The receptors derive from an adult in good health. CDR3s include the opening cysteine and the closing phenylalanine or tryptophan. Each record gives: J gene, D gene, V gene, clone size, CDR3 DNA, CDR3 protein. D genes are given only for firm matches. Clone size, where shown, is once, few, many, or a class for clones that have expanded.

j_gene: TRBJ1-2; d_gene: .; v_gene: TRBV7-8; abundance: .; CDR3nt: TGTGCCAGCAGCCGACAAACAGCTAACTATGGCTACACCTTC; CDR3aa: CASSRQTANYGYTF
j_gene: TRBJ2-3; d_gene: .; v_gene: TRBV12-3/TRBV12-4; abundance: .; CDR3nt: TGTGCCAGCAATGACAAGACAGATACGCAGTATTTT; CDR3aa: CASNDKTDTQYF
j_gene: TRBJ1-5; d_gene: .; v_gene: TRBV7-9; abundance: once; CDR3nt: TGTGCCAGCAGCGACGGTCTTAGGGAGCAGCCCCAGCATTTT; CDR3aa: CASSDGLREQPQHF
j_gene: TRBJ2-3; d_gene: .; v_gene: TRBV18; abundance: .; CDR3nt: TGTGCCAGCTCACCCCTCGGACTTAACTCAGATACGCAGTATTTT; CDR3aa: CASSPLGLNSDTQYF
j_gene: TRBJ1-1; d_gene: .; v_gene: TRBV5-1; abundance: .; CDR3nt: TGCGCCAGCAGCGTGACTGTCTTTAGAAACACTGAAGCTTTCTTT; CDR3aa: CASSVTVFRNTEAFF
j_gene: TRBJ2-3; d_gene: TRBD2; v_gene: TRBV19; abundance: once; CDR3nt: TGTGCCAGTAGTATGGAACTAGCGGCCTTCACAGATACGCAGTATTTT; CDR3aa: CASSMELAAFTDTQYF
j_gene: TRBJ2-7; d_gene: .; v_gene: TRBV6-5; abundance: .; CDR3nt: TGTGCCAGCAAACTGCCACTGCACTCCTACGAGCAGTACTTC; CDR3aa: CASKLPLHSYEQYF
j_gene: TRBJ2-2; d_gene: .; v_gene: TRBV3-1/TRBV3-2; abundance: .; CDR3nt: TGTGCCAGCAGCCAATCCACCGGGGAGCTGTTTTTT; CDR3aa: CASSQSTGELFF
j_gene: TRBJ1-1; d_gene: .; v_gene: TRBV19; abundance: .; CDR3nt: TGTGCCAGTACCGCCAGGGGAAGAACTGAAGCTTTCTTT; CDR3aa: CASTARGRTEAFF
j_gene: TRBJ2-1; d_gene: TRBD2; v_gene: TRBV2; abundance: .; CDR3nt: TGTGCCAGCAGTGAAGCAATTGGCGGGAGGGCCATAAATAGGAATGAGCAGTTCTTC; CDR3aa: CASSEAIGGRAINRNEQFF
j_gene: TRBJ1-4; d_gene: .; v_gene: TRBV11-2; abundance: .; CDR3nt: TGTGCCAGCAGCTTAAGTGGCAGGGGTGGTGAAAAACTGTTTTTT; CDR3aa: CASSLSGRGGEKLFF
j_gene: TRBJ1-2; d_gene: .; v_gene: TRBV7-9; abundance: .; CDR3nt: TGTGCCAGCAGCTTCGGGGGAAACTATGGCTACACCTTC; CDR3aa: CASSFGGNYGYTF
j_gene: TRBJ2-7; d_gene: .; v_gene: TRBV3-1/TRBV3-2; abundance: once; CDR3nt: TGTGCCAGCAGCCAAGTGGTCTTCCGGGACGACTATTACCCTTACGAGCAGTACTTC; CDR3aa: CASSQVVFRDDYYPYEQYF
j_gene: TRBJ1-1; d_gene: .; v_gene: TRBV6-5; abundance: .; CDR3nt: TGTGCCAGCAGTTTTTCAGGGTTTGGGATGAACACTGAAGCTTTCTTT; CDR3aa: CASSFSGFGMNTEAFF
j_gene: TRBJ2-2; d_gene: .; v_gene: TRBV7-2; abundance: .; CDR3nt: TGTGCCAGCAGCTTGGGACATTTTAACACCGGGGAGCTGTTTTTT; CDR3aa: CASSLGHFNTGELFF
j_gene: TRBJ2-7; d_gene: .; v_gene: TRBV3-1/TRBV3-2; abundance: many; CDR3nt: TGTGCCAGCAGCCAAGACGTCTTGGGGGGGCGTTCCGAGCAGTACTTC; CDR3aa: CASSQDVLGGRSEQYF
j_gene: TRBJ1-1; d_gene: .; v_gene: TRBV2; abundance: .; CDR3nt: TGTGCCAGCAGTCCCGGACAGTACACTGAAGCTTTCTTT; CDR3aa: CASSPGQYTEAFF
j_gene: TRBJ2-2; d_gene: TRBD2; v_gene: TRBV9; abundance: .; CDR3nt: TGTGCCAGCAGCGTACGGCTAGCGGCCACCGGGGAGCTGTTTTTT; CDR3aa: CASSVRLAATGELFF
j_gene: TRBJ2-1; d_gene: .; v_gene: TRBV19; abundance: .; CDR3nt: TGTGCCAGTATTGGCCTTGACCCCCAGCCGTTCTTC; CDR3aa: CASIGLDPQPFF
j_gene: TRBJ1-2; d_gene: TRBD1; v_gene: TRBV28; abundance: .; CDR3nt: TGTGCCAGCATCCACAGGGGGCGAGGGAACTATGGCTACACCTTC; CDR3aa: CASIHRGRGNYGYTF
j_gene: TRBJ1-2; d_gene: .; v_gene: TRBV6-5; abundance: .; CDR3nt: TGTGCCAGCAGCCCACTCAGGGGCAACTATGGCTACACCTTC; CDR3aa: CASSPLRGNYGYTF
j_gene: TRBJ1-6; d_gene: .; v_gene: TRBV5-1; abundance: .; CDR3nt: TGCGCCAGCAGCTTGACCGGTGTGAACTCACCCCTCCACTTT; CDR3aa: CASSLTGVNSPLHF
j_gene: TRBJ2-2; d_gene: TRBD2; v_gene: TRBV11-3; abundance: .; CDR3nt: TGTGCCAGCAGCCGCGTGGGGGGGACGGGCACCGGGGAGCTGTTTTTT; CDR3aa: CASSRVGGTGTGELFF
j_gene: TRBJ1-2; d_gene: .; v_gene: TRBV14; abundance: once; CDR3nt: TGTGCCAGCAGCTTAAGATTACCAGTCGATTTAAGCAACTATGGCTACACCTTC; CDR3aa: CASSLRLPVDLSNYGYTF
j_gene: TRBJ1-1; d_gene: .; v_gene: TRBV3-1/TRBV3-2; abundance: .; CDR3nt: TGTGCCAGCAGCCAAGACTGGCAGACCACTGAAGCTTTCTTT; CDR3aa: CASSQDWQTTEAFF
j_gene: TRBJ1-2; d_gene: TRBD1; v_gene: TRBV7-9; abundance: few; CDR3nt: TGTGCCACCCGGCAGGGGGCCTATGGCTACACCTTC; CDR3aa: CATRQGAYGYTF
j_gene: TRBJ1-1; d_gene: .; v_gene: TRBV5-4; abundance: .; CDR3nt: TGTGCCAGCAGCCCTTTTCTGGGTAGGGTGAACACTGAAGCTTTCTTT; CDR3aa: CASSPFLGRVNTEAFF
j_gene: TRBJ1-1; d_gene: .; v_gene: TRBV3-1/TRBV3-2; abundance: .; CDR3nt: TGTGCCAGCAGCCAAGTTAACCGGAACACTGAAGCTTTCTTT; CDR3aa: CASSQVNRNTEAFF
j_gene: TRBJ2-3; d_gene: .; v_gene: TRBV6-4; abundance: .; CDR3nt: TGTGCCAGCAGTGTTGGACAGTCCCCGGATACGCAGTATTTT; CDR3aa: CASSVGQSPDTQYF
j_gene: TRBJ1-6; d_gene: .; v_gene: TRBV27; abundance: .; CDR3nt: TGTGCCAGCAGCGACCTTAGGGGATCCTATAATTCACCCCTCCACTTT; CDR3aa: CASSDLRGSYNSPLHF
j_gene: TRBJ2-3; d_gene: .; v_gene: TRBV5-1; abundance: .; CDR3nt: TGCGCCAGCAGCTCGGACCAGAACACAGATACGCAGTATTTT; CDR3aa: CASSSDQNTDTQYF
j_gene: TRBJ1-2; d_gene: TRBD1; v_gene: TRBV28; abundance: .; CDR3nt: TGTGCCAGCAAATATCTCCGGACAGGGGTCTATGGCTACACCTTC; CDR3aa: CASKYLRTGVYGYTF
j_gene: TRBJ2-1; d_gene: TRBD2; v_gene: TRBV7-8; abundance: .; CDR3nt: TGTGCCAGCAGCCTCGGACTAGCGGGTGACAATGAGCAGTTCTTC; CDR3aa: CASSLGLAGDNEQFF
j_gene: TRBJ1-1; d_gene: .; v_gene: TRBV18; abundance: .; CDR3nt: TGTGCCAGCTCCTCGGGGCAGGGGAACACTGAAGCTTTCTTT; CDR3aa: CASSSGQGNTEAFF
j_gene: TRBJ1-6; d_gene: .; v_gene: TRBV25-1; abundance: .; CDR3nt: TGTGCCAGCAGTGGGGGGGCAGGTGGGTCACCCCTCCACTTT; CDR3aa: CASSGGAGGSPLHF
j_gene: TRBJ2-2; d_gene: .; v_gene: TRBV18; abundance: .; CDR3nt: TGTGCCAGCTCACCAACCCAGGGACGCACCGGGGAGCTGTTTTTT; CDR3aa: CASSPTQGRTGELFF
j_gene: TRBJ2-5; d_gene: .; v_gene: TRBV6-1; abundance: .; CDR3nt: TGTGCCAGCAGTGAAGCGTTGTTCGTTCATGAAGAGACCCAGTACTTC; CDR3aa: CASSEALFVHEETQYF
j_gene: TRBJ1-1; d_gene: .; v_gene: TRBV9; abundance: .; CDR3nt: TGTGCCAGCAGCGTTGACTTGAACACTGAAGCTTTCTTT; CDR3aa: CASSVDLNTEAFF